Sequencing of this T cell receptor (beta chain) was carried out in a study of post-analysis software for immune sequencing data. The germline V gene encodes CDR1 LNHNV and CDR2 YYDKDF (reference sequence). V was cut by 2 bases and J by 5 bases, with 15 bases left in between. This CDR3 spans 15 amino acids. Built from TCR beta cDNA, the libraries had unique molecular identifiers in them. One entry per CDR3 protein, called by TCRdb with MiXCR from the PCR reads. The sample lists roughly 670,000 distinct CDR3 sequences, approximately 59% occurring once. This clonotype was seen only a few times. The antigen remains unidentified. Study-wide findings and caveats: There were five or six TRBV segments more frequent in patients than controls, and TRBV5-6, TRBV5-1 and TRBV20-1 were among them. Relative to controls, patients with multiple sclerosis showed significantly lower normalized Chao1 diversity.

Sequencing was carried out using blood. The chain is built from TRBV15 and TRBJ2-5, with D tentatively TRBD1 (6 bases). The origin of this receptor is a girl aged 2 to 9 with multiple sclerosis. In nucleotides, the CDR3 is TGTGCCACCAGCAGATTAACAGGGTCGCGGGAGACCCAGTACTTC. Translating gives CATSRLTGSRETQYF.